The entry that follows covers one TCR beta chain sequence. No antigen is known for it. Here immunoSEQ multiplex PCR was the method, and the copy in TCRdb shows in-frame clones only, minus some. The repertoire holds 90,000 to 150,000 clones, with over 85% as singletons. The data were taken from a study of T cell responses to AZD1222 COVID-19 vaccine. General observations from the study: A reported finding is that nearly half of spike-specific TCRs target unmutated variant regions. Rises in breadth and depth of Spike-specific TCRs came after two AZD1222 doses. With dominance at 160-218 and 743-854, vaccine-associated CD4 TCRs spanned spike.

The TCR originated in an adult in good health. Sequences were derived from peripheral blood, sampled on day 0 of AZD1222 vaccination.

CDR3 amino acids: CASSLLDRGEKLFF. For the CDR3, the DNA is TGTGCCAGCAGCCTCCTCGACAGGGGTGAAAAACTGTTTTTT. V and J are TRBV27 and TRBJ1-4, with 8 positions matching TRBD1. Germline values: CDR1 MNHEY, CDR2 SMNVEV (reference sequence). The length of the CDR3 is 14 residues. The junction had 7 bases not matched to a gene; V was cut back by 6 bases and J by 7 bases.